The T cell receptor (beta chain) under discussion was sequenced for a study of PD-L1 blockade in urothelial cancer. Study details: Patients had received 0 to 3 prior chemotherapy regimens.

There are 16 residues in the CDR3. V lost 6 bases and J 1 base, leaving 19 bases between the germline ends. The germline gives CDR1 MDHEN, CDR2 SYDVKM. Only in-frame clones appear in the TCRdb table, and some are missing; sequencing was by immunoSEQ multiplex PCR. The sample has approximately 71,000 clones, roughly 89% seen once; the top ten hold roughly 3.3%. The rearrangement joins TRBV28 to TRBJ2-7; D gene uncertain. This TCR came from a man in his 60s with urothelial cancer. The sequenced sample was PBMCs, obtained around atezolizumab (anti-PD-L1) treatment. CDR3 bases: TGTGCCAGCAGACACTCTCAAGCGCCTCCTTCCTACGAGCAGTACTTC. This codes for CASRHSQAPPSYEQYF.